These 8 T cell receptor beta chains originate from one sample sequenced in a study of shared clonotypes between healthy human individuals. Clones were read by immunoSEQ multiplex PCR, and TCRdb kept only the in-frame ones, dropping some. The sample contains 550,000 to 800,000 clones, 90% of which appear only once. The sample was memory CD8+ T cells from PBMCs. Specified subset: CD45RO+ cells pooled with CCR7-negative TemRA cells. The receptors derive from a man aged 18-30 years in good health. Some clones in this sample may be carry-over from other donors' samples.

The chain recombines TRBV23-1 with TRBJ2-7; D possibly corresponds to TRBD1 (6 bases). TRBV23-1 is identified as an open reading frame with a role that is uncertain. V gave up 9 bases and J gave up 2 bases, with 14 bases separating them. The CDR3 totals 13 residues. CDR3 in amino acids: CARPQGIAYEQYF. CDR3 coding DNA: TGCGCCAGGCCTCAGGGGATAGCCTACGAGCAGTACTTC.

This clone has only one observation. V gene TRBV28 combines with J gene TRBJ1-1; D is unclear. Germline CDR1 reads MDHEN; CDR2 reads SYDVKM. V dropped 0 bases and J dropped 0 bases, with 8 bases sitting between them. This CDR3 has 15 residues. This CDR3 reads CASSLWRRLNTEAFF. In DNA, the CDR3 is TGTGCCAGCAGTTTATGGAGGCGGCTGAACACTGAAGCTTTCTTT.

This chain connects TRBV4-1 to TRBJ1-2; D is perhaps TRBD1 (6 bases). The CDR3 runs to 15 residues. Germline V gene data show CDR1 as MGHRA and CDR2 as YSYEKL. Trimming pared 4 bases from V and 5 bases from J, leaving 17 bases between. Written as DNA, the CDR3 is TGCGCCAGCAGCCTACGGACAGAGCCGGGATATGGCTACACCTTC. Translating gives CASSLRTEPGYGYTF.

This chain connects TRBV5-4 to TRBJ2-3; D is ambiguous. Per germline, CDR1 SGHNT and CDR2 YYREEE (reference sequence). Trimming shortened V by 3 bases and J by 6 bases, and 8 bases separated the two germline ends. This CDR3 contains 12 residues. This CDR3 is CASSYNGDTQYF. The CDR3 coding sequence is TGTGCCAGCAGCTATAACGGGGATACGCAGTATTTT.

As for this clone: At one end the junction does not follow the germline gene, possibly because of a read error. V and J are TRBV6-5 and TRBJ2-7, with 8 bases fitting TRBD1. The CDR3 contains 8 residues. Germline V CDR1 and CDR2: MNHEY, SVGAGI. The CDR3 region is CASGTGRF. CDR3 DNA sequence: TGTGCCAGCGGGACAGGAAGATTC.

The chain's CDR3 is CAVAGARNEQYF. In DNA form, the CDR3 reads TGTGCCGTCGCGGGAGCTAGGAACGAGCAGTACTTC. This rearrangement joins TRBV10-3 to TRBJ2-7; 7 bases line up with TRBD2. J lost 5 bases, V lost 11 bases, and 9 bases had no gene match. Germline V lookup: CDR1 ENHRY, CDR2 SYGVKD. The CDR3 extends over 12 amino acids.

The CDR3 DNA sequence: TGTGCCAGCAGCTGGACCGGGAGCCAAGAGACCCAGTACTTC. This encodes CASSWTGSQETQYF. V usage is TRBV7-9 and J usage is TRBJ2-5; possibly TRBD2 for D (6 bases). Germline V gene lookup returns CDR1 SEHNR and CDR2 FQNEAQ (reference sequence). The CDR3 extends over 14 amino acids. Trimming pared 4 bases from V and 1 base from J, leaving 10 bases between.

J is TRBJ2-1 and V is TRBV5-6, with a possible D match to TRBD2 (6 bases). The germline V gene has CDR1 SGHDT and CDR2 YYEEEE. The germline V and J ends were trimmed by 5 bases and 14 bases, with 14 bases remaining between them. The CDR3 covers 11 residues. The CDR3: CASSSGTEKFF. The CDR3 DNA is TGTGCCAGCAGTTCCGGGACTGAAAAGTTCTTC.